Each of the 3 T cell receptor beta chains below was sequenced from the same sample in a study of shared clonotypes between healthy human individuals (dated by TCRdb to about 2020). The library came from the immunoSEQ multiplex PCR assay. This is the immuneACCESS table as TCRdb keeps it, with only in-frame sequences that have V and J called. A part of the clones is gone; compared with another copy, unresolved V genes explain less than half, and the rest is unexplained. This sample is represented by 2,500,000 or so clones; under 95% of them were singletons. 0.3% to 0.4% of the sample goes to the ten largest clones. The sample taken for sequencing was naive CD4+ T cells from PBMCs. Read against the paper, the sample's cell subset or site label means: CD45RA+ positively selected. These receptors were taken from a man younger than 35 in good health. Some clones in this sample may be carry-over from other donors' samples.

This clone has a single count. CDR3 in amino acids: CASSIRGGVPYEQYF. Here the CDR3 DNA reads TGCGCCAGCAGCATACGGGGCGGGGTCCCCTACGAGCAGTACTTC. The chain recombines TRBV5-1 with TRBJ2-7; D is perhaps TRBD2 (6 bases). The CDR3 covers 15 residues. Looked up from germline, CDR1 is SGHRS and CDR2 is YFSETQ. Trimming stripped 4 bases from V and 2 bases from J, with 16 bases between. The full variable domain, with the rest looked up from reference TRBV5-1 and TRBJ2-7, is KAGVTQTPRYLIKTRGQQVTLSCSPISGHRSVSWYQQTPGQGLQFLFEYFSETQRNKGNFPGRFSGRQFSNSRSEMNVSTLELGDSALYLCASSIRGGVPYEQYFGPGTRLTVT.

The CDR3 DNA sequence: TGTGCCAGCAGCTTAGTTGGGACTAGCGTCCCCCGAAGTGCCTACAATGAGCAGTTCTTC. Translation: CASSLVGTSVPRSAYNEQFF. The J gene is TRBJ2-1, the V gene TRBV7-6, with 10 bases aligning to TRBD2. V lost 1 base to trimming and J lost 2 bases; unmatched junction nucleotides: 14. Germline V gene lookup returns CDR1 SGHVS and CDR2 FNYEAQ. The CDR3 contains 20 residues.

DNA of the CDR3: TGCGCCAGCAGCTTAGAAGCGGGCCTTAGCACAGATACGCAGTATTTT. This translates into CASSLEAGLSTDTQYF. The J gene is TRBJ2-3, the V gene TRBV5-1; possibly TRBD2 for D (6 bases). The germline gives CDR1 SGHRS, CDR2 YFSETQ. This CDR3 region has 16 residues. The V and J ends lost 2 bases and 0 bases respectively, with 13 bases between them.